A selection of T cell receptor beta chains follows, all from one sample in a study of T cell repertoires in cytomegalovirus infection. MiXCR was run by TCRdb on the reads, yielding one entry per CDR3 protein. The sample shows hundreds of thousands of distinct CDR3 sequences, under 40% of them seen only once. The material sequenced was PBMCs. The receptors were sampled from a human donor in good health (CMV status not recorded). Some clones in this sample may be carry-over from other donors' samples. Each CDR3 is given with its conserved first and last residue. Fields, in order: V gene, D gene, J gene, clone size, CDR3 length, CDR3 DNA, CDR3 protein. D genes are given only for firm matches. Only part of the rows carry a size: once, few, many, or a class if the clone is expanded.

TRBV28	NA	TRBJ1-2	few	16	TGTGCCAGCAGTTCCTCACTGGAGGGAAGGGACTATGGCTACACCTTC	CASSSSLEGRDYGYTF
TRBV2	NA	TRBJ2-2	NA	15	TGTGCCAGCAACCTTCGCCCACCGAACACCGGGGAGCTGTTTTTT	CASNLRPPNTGELFF
TRBV4-1	TRBD1	TRBJ1-5	NA	14	TGCGCCAGCAGCCCCGGACAGGGGAGCCAGCCCCAGCATTTT	CASSPGQGSQPQHF
TRBV6-6	NA	TRBJ2-3	NA	15	TGTGCCAGCTCATCTAAACGTAAGATCACAGATACGCAGTATTTT	CASSSKRKITDTQYF
TRBV28	TRBD1	TRBJ2-6	few	16	TGTGCCAGCAGCCACGGGACAGCCTCTGGGGCCAACGTCCTGACTTTC	CASSHGTASGANVLTF
TRBV19	NA	TRBJ1-2	NA	15	TGTGCCAGTAGTCACCAGGGTCCGCAAAACTATGGCTACACCTTC	CASSHQGPQNYGYTF
TRBV25-1	NA	TRBJ2-5	NA	10	TGTGCCAGCGAACGGGGGACCCAGTACTTC	CASERGTQYF
TRBV19	NA	TRBJ2-6	many	16	TGTGCCAGTAGTATTAGCAGGGGGGCCGGGGCCAACGTCCTGACTTTC	CASSISRGAGANVLTF
TRBV19	NA	TRBJ1-2	NA	15	TGTGCCAGTAGTTCAACCGGGACCGGTTTTTATGGCTACACCTTC	CASSSTGTGFYGYTF
TRBV7-6	NA	TRBJ1-4	NA	18	TGTGCCAGCAGCTTACGCGCGTTGGGGGCTCCAACTAATGAAAAACTGTTTTTT	CASSLRALGAPTNEKLFF
TRBV7-9	NA	TRBJ1-1	NA	15	TGTGCCAGCAGCACAACACAGGGATTGAACACTGAAGCTTTCTTT	CASSTTQGLNTEAFF
TRBV6-5	TRBD1	TRBJ1-4	NA	14	TGTGCCAGCAGTTCCGGGACAGCGATTGAAAAACTGTTTTTT	CASSSGTAIEKLFF
TRBV19	TRBD1	TRBJ1-5	NA	14	TGTGCCAGTAGTATGCAGGGGGCCAATCAGCCCCAGCATTTT	CASSMQGANQPQHF
TRBV7-2	NA	TRBJ2-3	few	16	TGTGCCAGCAGCTTAACCGACAGCGCGTGGACAGATACGCAGTATTTT	CASSLTDSAWTDTQYF
TRBV5-1	NA	TRBJ2-3	once	14	TGCGCCAGCAGCTTTAATACCCCAACAGATACGCAGTATTTT	CASSFNTPTDTQYF
TRBV5-1	TRBD1	TRBJ1-1	NA	14	TGCGCCAGCAGCTGGGGACAGAGGGCCCCTGAAGCTTTCTTT	CASSWGQRAPEAFF
TRBV2	NA	TRBJ1-4	NA	13	TGTGCCAGCAGTGAGGCAGCGGCTGAAAAACTGTTTTTT	CASSEAAAEKLFF
TRBV4-1	NA	TRBJ1-5	few	16	TGCGCCAGCAGCCAAGATTTGGGCAGGGGCAATCAGCCCCAGCATTTT	CASSQDLGRGNQPQHF
TRBV7-3	NA	TRBJ2-3	NA	14	TGTGCCAGCAGTGTAAGGGGTGGCGCAGATACGCAGTATTTT	CASSVRGGADTQYF
TRBV28	NA	TRBJ2-7	NA	15	TGTGCCAGCAGTCGGTCACGGGACTCGCACTACGAGCAGTACTTC	CASSRSRDSHYEQYF
TRBV7-2	NA	TRBJ1-2	many	15	TGTGCCAGCAGCTTAGCGCACAAGGGGTCCTATGGCTACACCTTC	CASSLAHKGSYGYTF
TRBV27	NA	TRBJ2-7	once	18	TGTGCCAGCAGTTTATGTTACCTACGGGAGCGGAGAGCCTACGAGCAGTACTTC	CASSLCYLRERRAYEQYF
TRBV5-6	NA	TRBJ2-3	NA	14	TGTGCCAGCAGGACCGTGGGGGCCGGAGATACGCAGTATTTT	CASRTVGAGDTQYF
TRBV5-6	NA	TRBJ2-5	few	18	TGTGCCAGCAGCACGAGCCCCCGAACAGGACACTCCCGGTGGACCCAGTACTTC	CASSTSPRTGHSRWTQYF
TRBV20-1	NA	TRBJ2-1	few	15	TGCAGTGCTAGAGTCGAGGGGCAGAGCAACAATGAGCAGTTCTTC	CSARVEGQSNNEQFF
TRBV7-9	NA	TRBJ1-1	NA	14	TGTGCCAGCACCCCACGGACGGTGAACACTGAAGCTTTCTTT	CASTPRTVNTEAFF
TRBV6-1	NA	TRBJ2-7	few	11	TGTGCCAGCCAGGAGGCATTCGAGCAGTACTTC	CASQEAFEQYF
TRBV28	TRBD1	TRBJ1-2	few	14	TGTGCCAGCCATGCCCCCACCCAGGGGGATGGCTACACCTTC	CASHAPTQGDGYTF
TRBV28	NA	TRBJ1-1	NA	14	TGTGCCAGCAGTCTGATGACAGGGAACACTGAAGCTTTCTTT	CASSLMTGNTEAFF
TRBV4-1	TRBD1	TRBJ2-3	NA	15	TGCGCCAGCAGAAATAGGGACAGGAACTCAGATACGCAGTATTTT	CASRNRDRNSDTQYF
TRBV20-1	NA	TRBJ2-5	few	13	TGCAGTGCTAGCGGGAGTAGGAAAGAGACCCAGTACTTC	CSASGSRKETQYF
TRBV6-6	NA	TRBJ2-7	few	16	TGTGCCAGCAGTTCAGAGGGGTTTCGGCGGGATACCGAGCAGTACTTC	CASSSEGFRRDTEQYF
TRBV5-6	NA	TRBJ2-1	once	15	TGTGCCAGCAGCTTGGGGGTCAGCACCTACAATGAGCAGTTCTTC	CASSLGVSTYNEQFF
TRBV24-1	NA	TRBJ2-1	once	14	TGTGCCACCAGTGATGAAGACAGCTACAATGAGCAGTTCTTC	CATSDEDSYNEQFF
TRBV7-6	TRBD2	TRBJ2-1	many	20	TGTGCCAGCAGCCGATACCCCGGGACTAGCGGGAGGGCATATTTCAATGAGCAGTTCTTC	CASSRYPGTSGRAYFNEQFF
TRBV15	TRBD1	TRBJ2-7	NA	15	TGTGCCACCAGCAGGGACAGGGGGTTAATCGACGAGCAGTACTTC	CATSRDRGLIDEQYF
TRBV5-6	NA	TRBJ1-3	NA	16	TGTGCCAGCAGCCAGTGGGACTTGAGCTCTGGAAACACCATATATTTT	CASSQWDLSSGNTIYF
TRBV7-6	NA	TRBJ2-7	many	14	TGTGCCAGCAGCTTAGCGGAGGCGAGCTACGAGCAGTACTTC	CASSLAEASYEQYF
TRBV7-3	TRBD1	TRBJ2-1	few	14	TGTGCCAGCAGCGACGGACAGGCCTACAATGAGCAGTTCTTC	CASSDGQAYNEQFF
TRBV12-3/TRBV12-4	TRBD2	TRBJ2-5	many	13	TGTGCCAGCAGCTTAGCGGGCGGGGAGACCCAGTACTTC	CASSLAGGETQYF
TRBV20-1	NA	TRBJ2-2	few	14	TGCAGTGCTCCGAGGTCCGTTCAAACCGGGGAGCTGTTTTTT	CSAPRSVQTGELFF
TRBV7-2	NA	TRBJ2-4	many	12	TGTGCATCTAGGGGGGATCCAAACATTCAGTACTTC	CASRGDPNIQYF
TRBV25-1	TRBD1	TRBJ2-1	few	15	TGTGCCAGTAGAAGGGGGCAGGAACCCTACAATGAGCAGTTCTTC	CASRRGQEPYNEQFF
TRBV7-2	NA	TRBJ2-3	NA	14	TGTGCCAGCACCCCCCTATCCTACACAGATACGCAGTATTTT	CASTPLSYTDTQYF
TRBV15	TRBD2	TRBJ2-1	NA	16	TGTGCCACCAGCAGAGAAACTAGCGTTCACAAAACCCGGCAGTTCTTC	CATSRETSVHKTRQFF
TRBV7-6	NA	TRBJ2-5	few	15	TGTGCCAGCAGCTTATTTACCAGCGACAAAGAGACCCAGTACTTC	CASSLFTSDKETQYF
TRBV12-3/TRBV12-4	TRBD2	TRBJ2-4	once	15	TGTGCCAGCAGCCTAGCGGGAGACCCCAGAAACATTCAGTACTTC	CASSLAGDPRNIQYF
TRBV7-9	NA	TRBJ1-1	few	16	TGTGCCAGCAGCTTAGCGGGGACGGGGGGGCGGACTGAAGCTTTCTTT	CASSLAGTGGRTEAFF
TRBV14	NA	TRBJ2-7	NA	13	TGTGCCAGCAGCCATAAGGGGACCTACGAGCAGTACTTC	CASSHKGTYEQYF
TRBV6-5	NA	TRBJ1-3	NA	16	TGTGCCAGCAGTTACTCGGTCGGCCCGGCTGGAAACACCATATATTTT	CASSYSVGPAGNTIYF
TRBV6-5	NA	TRBJ1-2	few	14	TGTGCCAGCAGTACCCGGGGAGGGGGAAATGGCTACACCTTC	CASSTRGGGNGYTF
TRBV5-5	NA	TRBJ2-7	NA	14	TGTGCCAGCAGCCCCCCTAATGCCGTCTACGAGCAGTACTTC	CASSPPNAVYEQYF
TRBV27	NA	TRBJ2-7	NA	14	TGTGCCAGCAGTTTATACAAGGGTACCAACGAGCAGTACTTC	CASSLYKGTNEQYF